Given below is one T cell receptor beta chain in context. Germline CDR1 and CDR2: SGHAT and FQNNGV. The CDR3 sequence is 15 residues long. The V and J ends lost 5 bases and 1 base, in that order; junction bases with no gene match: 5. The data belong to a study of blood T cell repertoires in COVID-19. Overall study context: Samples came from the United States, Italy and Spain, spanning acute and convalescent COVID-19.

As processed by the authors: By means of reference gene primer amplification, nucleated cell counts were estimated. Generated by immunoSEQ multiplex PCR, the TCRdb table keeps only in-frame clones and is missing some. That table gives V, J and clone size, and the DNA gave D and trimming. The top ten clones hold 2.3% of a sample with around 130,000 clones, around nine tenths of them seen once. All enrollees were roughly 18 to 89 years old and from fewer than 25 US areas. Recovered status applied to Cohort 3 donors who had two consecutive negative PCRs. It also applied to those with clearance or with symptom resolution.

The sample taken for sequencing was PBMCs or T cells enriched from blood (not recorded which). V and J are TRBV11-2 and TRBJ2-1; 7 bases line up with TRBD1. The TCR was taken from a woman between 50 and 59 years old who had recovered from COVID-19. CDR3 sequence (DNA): TGTGCCAGCAGCGTCAGGGGGTTATCCTACAATGAGCAGTTCTTC. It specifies CASSVRGLSYNEQFF.